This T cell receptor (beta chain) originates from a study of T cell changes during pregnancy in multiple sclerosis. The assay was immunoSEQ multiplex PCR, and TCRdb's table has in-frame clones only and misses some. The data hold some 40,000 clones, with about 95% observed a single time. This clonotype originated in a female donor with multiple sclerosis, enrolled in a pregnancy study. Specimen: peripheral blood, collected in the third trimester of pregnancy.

CDR3 coding DNA: TGTGCCAGTGGTAGACAGGGGGGCGCAGATACGCAGTATTTT. Its protein product is CASGRQGGADTQYF. The chain links TRBV19 to TRBJ2-3; 9 nucleotides agree with TRBD1. The CDR3 runs to 14 residues. V lost 8 bases to trimming and J lost 4 bases; unmatched junction nucleotides: 7. CDR1 and CDR2 (germline): LNHDA, SQIVND (reference sequence).